This T cell receptor beta chain is from a study of vaccination and CD4 T cells after COVID-19. Study-wide context: The study enrolled six male and four female convalescents, two of whom were Hispanic.

With the Oncomine TCR Beta short-read assay, DNA from cultured CD4+ T cells was sequenced. From the PCR reads, TCRdb called clonotypes with MiXCR, one entry per CDR3 protein. The sample gives some 16,000 distinct CDR3 sequences, approximately 48% of which show up once; about 14% is in the top ten. Regarding treatment: roughly ten-day PBMC culture with coronavirus spike peptide pools or control peptides (ViraFEST assay). Turning to this clonotype: Its antigen is undetermined.

General observations from the study: Among convalescent patients, a median roughly 88% of reactive clones emerged only after vaccination.

Germline-derived CDR1 and CDR2 are MNHNS and SASEGT. Trimming left V 8 bases short and J 6 bases short, with 19 bases between. The CDR3 is 14 residues long. The sequenced material came from CD4+ T cells from blood, cultured in vitro. The J gene is TRBJ1-1, the V gene TRBV6-1, with D perhaps TRBD1 (5 bases). The receptor was isolated from a human donor who had recovered from COVID-19. The CDR3: CASVLFGGSSEAFF. CDR3 nucleotide sequence: TGTGCCAGCGTCTTATTTGGGGGTTCTTCTGAAGCTTTCTTT.